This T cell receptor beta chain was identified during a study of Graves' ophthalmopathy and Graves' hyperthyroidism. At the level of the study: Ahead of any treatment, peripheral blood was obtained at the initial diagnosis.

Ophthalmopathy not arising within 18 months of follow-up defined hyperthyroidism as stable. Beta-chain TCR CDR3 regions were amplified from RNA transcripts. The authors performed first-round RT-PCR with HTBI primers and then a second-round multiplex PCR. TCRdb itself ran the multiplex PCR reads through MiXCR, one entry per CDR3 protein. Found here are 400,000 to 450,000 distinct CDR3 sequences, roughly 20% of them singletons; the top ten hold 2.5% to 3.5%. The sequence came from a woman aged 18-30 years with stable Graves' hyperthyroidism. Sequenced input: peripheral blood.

As DNA, the CDR3 is TGTGCCAGCAGTTATACAGGACAGGGAAATCAGCCCCAGCATTTT. This sequence encodes CASSYTGQGNQPQHF. The rearrangement links TRBV6-2 or TRBV6-3 to TRBJ1-5, with 8 nucleotides matching TRBD1. The CDR3 runs 15 residues. Germline CDR1 and CDR2: MNHEY and SVGEGT. The ends lost 3 bases at V and 4 bases at J; junction bases unmatched: 5.